This TCR beta chain was recorded in a study of T cells expressing NK-cell markers. Study details: Sorted CD3+CD56+NKG2C+, CD3+CD56+NKG2C- and CD3+CD56-NKG2C+ T-cell subsets were beta-chain profiled. Sequenced donors, eight in total, included seven who were HCMV-seropositive and one who was seronegative. Whole-study results and caveats: The same clonotypes also predominated in the CD3+CD56-NKG2C+ fraction of a handful of donors.

A note on this clonotype: Its matching antigen is unknown.

The length of the CDR3 is 15 residues. Per germline, CDR1 LGHNA and CDR2 YNFKEQ. Libraries used 5'RACE template switching adding universal primer site and UMIs. After re-calling the 5' RACE reads, TCRdb lists one entry per CDR3 protein, DNA absent. This table holds around 550,000 distinct CDR3 sequences. Material: blood T cells: a sorted CD56 or NKG2C T cell subset, CD4+ or CD8+ T cells, or bulk PBMC T cells (not recorded which). The clonotype was recovered from a man between 18 and 35 years old in good health. The genes are TRBV4-2 and TRBJ1-1; TCRdb lists TRBD1, though no DNA is available to test this call. The chain's CDR3 is CASSQDSGANTEAFF.